The clone carrying this T cell receptor beta chain occurred once. This record belongs to a study of cytomegalovirus exposure and HLA in healthy donors. PCR amplification relied on 60 Vbeta primers (plus 13 Jbeta primers). Libraries were prepared by immunoSEQ multiplex PCR; TCRdb keeps only in-frame clonotypes and omits some of them. The sample contains over 150,000 clones, 79% of which appear only once. Trimming stripped 10 bases from V and 5 bases from J, with 20 bases between. This CDR3 has 15 residues. Germline CDR1 is ENHRY and CDR2 is SYGVKD. The receptor was isolated from a man in his forties in good health and CMV-seronegative. The source material was PBMCs. V is TRBV10-3 and J is TRBJ2-2; a weak D match, TRBD1 (5 bases). As DNA, the CDR3 is TGTGCCACCACGGCAGGGTCCCCTCAAACCGGGGAGCTGTTTTTT. It encodes CATTAGSPQTGELFF.